One and the same sample provided the 13 T cell receptor beta chains below, sequenced in a study of vaccination and CD4 T cells after COVID-19. Their antigens are not known. Treatment reported: roughly 10-day PBMC culture with coronavirus spike peptide pools or control peptides (ViraFEST assay). At the Johns Hopkins FTIC core, DNA taken from cultured CD4+ T cells was sequenced by way of the Oncomine TCR Beta short-read assay. TCRdb reprocessed the PCR reads via MiXCR and lists one record per CDR3 protein. The sample includes around 13,000 distinct CDR3 sequences, around 20% of them seen just once. Sequencing input: cultured CD4+ T cells from blood. The receptors were gathered from a human donor with COVID-19.

V gene TRBV5-4 combines with J gene TRBJ2-7, with D hard to call. The germline V gene encodes CDR1 SGHNT and CDR2 YYREEE (reference sequence). V lost 0 bases and J 4 bases, leaving 8 bases between the germline ends. CDR3 length: 13 residues. The CDR3 reads CASSLARGYEQYF. In DNA, the CDR3 is TGTGCCAGCAGCTTGGCCCGAGGATACGAGCAGTACTTC. The whole variable domain, remainder taken from reference TRBV5-4 and TRBJ2-7, is ETGVTQSPTHLIKTRGQQVTLRCSSQSGHNTVSWYQQALGQGPQFIFQYYREEENGRGNFPPRFSGLQFPNYSSELNVNALELDDSALYLCASSLARGYEQYFGPGTRLTVT.

The chain has TRBV5-1 and TRBJ2-7; D is unclear. Trimming pared 4 bases from V and 0 bases from J, leaving 11 bases between. The CDR3 covers 14 residues. The germline CDR1 and CDR2 sequences are SGHRS and YFSETQ. The CDR3 coding sequence is TGCGCCAGCAGCCAAGACGGAACCTCCTACGAGCAGTACTTC. It encodes CASSQDGTSYEQYF.

The rearrangement uses TRBV7-2 and TRBJ2-3, with D maybe TRBD1 (6 bases). The CDR3 length is 17 residues. The V gene's germline CDR1 is SGHTA and CDR2 FQGNSA. V was trimmed by 3 bases and J by 1 base, leaving 17 bases between them. The CDR3 loop reads CASSFSGTQRGTDTQYF. The CDR3 DNA sequence: TGTGCCAGCAGCTTCTCCGGGACACAAAGGGGCACAGATACGCAGTATTTT.

Points on this clonotype: The junction departs from germline at one end; a sequencing error may be responsible. V and J are TRBV19 and TRBJ2-3; possible D gene TRBD1, 5 bases. The germline gives CDR1 LNHDA, CDR2 SQIVND (reference sequence). The CDR3 is 14 residues long. Written as DNA, the CDR3 is TGTGCCAGTAGTGTTCGACAGTCCACAGATACGCGGTATTTT. Amino acid sequence: CASSVRQSTDTRYF.

V gene TRBV12-3 or TRBV12-4 combines with J gene TRBJ1-5, with D maybe TRBD1 (5 bases). With 0 bases removed from V and 1 base from J, the gap between germline ends came to 19 bases. The CDR3 is 19 amino acids. The CDR3 nucleotides are TGTGCCAGCAGTTTAGCGCGGGGCGGGGGGATTCGAAGCAATCAGCCCCAGCATTTT. It is translated as CASSLARGGGIRSNQPQHF.

V is TRBV21-1 and J is TRBJ2-7. TRBV21-1 is designated a pseudogene. The CDR3 is made up of 14 amino acids. The CDR3 region has the DNA TGTGCCAGCAGCCCTGAAAAACTCTCCTATGAGCAGTACTTC. Encoded protein: CASSPEKLSYEQYF.

By share, this clonotype ranks as medium-sized. V usage is TRBV20-1 and J usage is TRBJ1-2, with 8 bases aligning to TRBD1. The CDR3 covers 13 residues. V shed 6 bases and J 1 base; nucleotides not matched to a gene: 4. The V gene's germline CDR1 is DFQATT and CDR2 SNEGSKA (reference sequence). The CDR3, as DNA: TGCAGTGCGGGGGGACAGGTTAACTATGGCTACACCTTC. This gives the protein CSAGGQVNYGYTF.

The chain combines TRBV4-2 with TRBJ1-5; possible D gene TRBD1, 6 bases. The CDR3 covers 16 residues. In germline, CDR1 is LGHNA, CDR2 YNFKEQ. Trimming removed 1 base at V and 4 bases at J, with 14 bases between. In nucleotides, the CDR3 is TGTGCCAGCAGCCAAGGGGGGCCTAGGGAAAATCAGCCCCAGCATTTT. Its protein product is CASSQGGPRENQPQHF.

The CDR3 protein is CSAQIAGATGNTIYF. CDR3 sequence (DNA): TGCAGTGCTCAGATTGCAGGGGCGACGGGAAACACCATATATTTT. The rearrangement uses TRBV20-1 and TRBJ1-3; a weak D match, TRBD1 (6 bases). CDR1 and CDR2 (germline): DFQATT, SNEGSKA (reference sequence). This CDR3 spans 15 amino acids. Trimming took 5 bases from V and 4 from J, leaving 18 bases between them.

This clonotype appeared a few times. The rearrangement joins TRBV10-3 to TRBJ2-2; 7 nucleotides line up with TRBD2. In germline, CDR1 is ENHRY, CDR2 SYGVKD. The CDR3 consists of 17 residues. J was trimmed by 4 bases and V by 2 bases; bases with no gene match: 10. The CDR3 sequence is CAISEGSGGLFTGELFF. In nucleotides, the CDR3 is TGTGCCATCAGTGAGGGGTCGGGGGGTCTATTCACCGGGGAGCTGTTTTTT.

This chain uses TRBV30 with TRBJ2-5; 15 nucleotides match TRBD2. CDR3 length: 14 residues. Germline V CDR1 and CDR2: GTSNPN, SVGIG (reference sequence). Losses at the gene ends were 8 bases for V and 4 bases for J; bases not matched to a gene: 5. CDR3 nucleotides: TGTGCCAGGACTAGCGGGGGGGCCGGAGAGACCCAGTACTTC. This codes for CARTSGGAGETQYF. Full variable domain (missing parts from reference TRBV30 and TRBJ2-5): SQTIHQWPATLVQPVGSPLSLECTVEGTSNPNLYWYRQAAGRGLQLLFYSVGIGQISSEVPQNLSASRPQDRQFILSSKKLLLSDSGFYLCARTSGGAGETQYFGPGTRLLVL.

This chain links TRBV6-2 or TRBV6-3 with TRBJ2-7; D could derive from TRBD1 or TRBD2 (6 bases each). Germline V gives CDR1 MNHEY, CDR2 SVGEGT. The CDR3 covers 14 residues. Between the trimmed V and J ends, which lost 6 bases and 2 bases, there was a span of 14 bases. The CDR3 reads CASRGGGAAYEQYF. The CDR3 DNA is TGTGCCAGCAGGGGGGGCGGTGCGGCCTACGAGCAGTACTTC.

CDR3 DNA sequence: TGTGCCAGAGGGGACAGCGGACACCTACTCTCCTACGAGCAGTACTTC. Protein: CARGDSGHLLSYEQYF. The gene calls are TRBV19 and TRBJ2-7; 7 nucleotides align to TRBD1. Germline V gene lookup returns CDR1 LNHDA and CDR2 SQIVND (reference sequence). The CDR3 loop spans 16 amino acids. V shed 9 bases, J shed 0 bases, and the junction held 14 bases outside the gene matches.